Sequencing of this TCR beta chain was carried out in a study of T cell responses to AZD1222 COVID-19 vaccine. The table came from immunoSEQ multiplex PCR; TCRdb's copy has only in-frame clones and leaves some out. The sample has more than 150,000 clones; approximately 91% are singletons. The study's findings and limits: Spike-spanning, vaccine-associated CD4 TCRs were dominant at 160-218 and 743-854.

On this clone itself: The antigen remains undetermined.

The V end was cut by 0 bases, the J end by 2 bases, with 5 bases between. The CDR3 sequence is 14 residues long. Germline V gene sequence: CDR1 SGHNT, CDR2 YYREEE (reference sequence). This clonotype was sampled from an adult in good health. Here the sequenced sample was peripheral blood, taken on day 0 of AZD1222 vaccination. The chain recombines TRBV5-4 with TRBJ1-4; D unclear. CDR3 nucleotide sequence: TGTGCCAGCAGCTTGGGGCAGACTAATGAAAAACTGTTTTTT. Its translation is CASSLGQTNEKLFF.